These T cell receptor beta chains were read from a single sample in a study of response to subunit inactivated influenza vaccine. TCRdb re-called the RT-PCR reads through MiXCR, storing one row per CDR3 protein. The sample has 500,000 to 600,000 distinct CDR3 sequences; 10% to 12% are singletons. The sample was also linked to a second study, of T cells expressing NK-cell markers.

This sample comprised PBMCs from blood, obtained on the day of vaccination. These TCRs come from a man aged 45 to 65 who received an inactivated influenza vaccine. Both conserved end residues are part of each CDR3. The D gene is left open where the match is weak. The size entry is marked missing in some rows and otherwise reads once, few, many or a size class.

few,TRBJ2-2,TRBV12-3/TRBV12-4,TRBD2,TGTGCCAGCAGCCCCGTTAGCGGGAGAGGGACCGGGGAGCTGTTTTTT,CASSPVSGRGTGELFF
.,TRBJ2-1,TRBV6-2/TRBV6-3,TRBD2,TGTGCCCGCAGTTACTATTGGGAGGGTGAGCAGTTCTTC,CARSYYWEGEQFF
few,TRBJ2-7,TRBV28,TRBD2,TGTGCCAGCGCCCTGGCGACTAGCGGGGGCTCTCGTGAGCAGTACTTC,CASALATSGGSREQYF
few,TRBJ2-7,TRBV10-3,TRBD1,TGTGCCATCAGTGAGCGGGGGACAGGGGAGGCCGAGCAGTACTTC,CAISERGTGEAEQYF
.,TRBJ1-4,TRBV2,TRBD1,TGTGCCAGCACCCAGGGGACAGCGAATGAAAAACTGTTTTTT,CASTQGTANEKLFF
many,TRBJ2-7,TRBV5-1,.,TGCGCCAGCAGCTTGGGACAGGATTCCTACGAGCAGTACTTC,CASSLGQDSYEQYF
.,TRBJ2-2,TRBV4-1,.,TGCGCCAGCAGCCAAGTGGTGGGGGAGATCCTCGGGGAGCTGTTTTTT,CASSQVVGEILGELFF
many,TRBJ1-5,TRBV27,.,TGTGCCAGCAGCCCAATCCGGGGGGACAATCAGCCCCAGCATTTT,CASSPIRGDNQPQHF
few,TRBJ2-7,TRBV3-1,.,TGTGCCAGCAGCCAAGACGGGATTAGCGGAGCCGAGCAGTACTTC,CASSQDGISGAEQYF
.,TRBJ2-1,TRBV29-1,TRBD2,TGCAGCGTACGAAAGGTAACTAGCGAAGGTATGGAGTTCTTC,CSVRKVTSEGMEFF
few,TRBJ2-1,TRBV27,TRBD2,TGTGCCAGCAGACCTACTAGCGCCCCATCCAATGAGCAGTTCTTC,CASRPTSAPSNEQFF
.,TRBJ1-1,TRBV6-6,.,TGTGCCAGCAGCCCAATGAACACTGAAGCTTTCTTT,CASSPMNTEAFF
few,TRBJ2-2,TRBV6-2/TRBV6-3,.,TGTGCCAGCAGTTACCCAGGGCTCACCGGGGAGCTGTTTTTT,CASSYPGLTGELFF
few,TRBJ2-3,TRBV7-2,.,TGTGCCAGCCGATTGGGGGTGTACACAGATACGCAGTATTTT,CASRLGVYTDTQYF
few,TRBJ1-2,TRBV6-5,TRBD1,TGTGCCAGCAGTTACCATCAGGGGGTTGTAACCTTC,CASSYHQGVVTF
few,TRBJ2-2,TRBV20-1,TRBD2,TGCAGTGCTAAAAGCGGGGGGTGGGGCATCGGGGAGCTGTTTTTT,CSAKSGGWGIGELFF
many,TRBJ2-5,TRBV5-1,.,TGCGCCAGCAGCTTGAGGTCTGATCGAGAGACCCAGTACTTC,CASSLRSDRETQYF
few,TRBJ2-7,TRBV3-1,TRBD1,TGTGCCAGCAGCAAGACCCATACAGGGGGCAGATACGAGCAGTACTTC,CASSKTHTGGRYEQYF
.,TRBJ2-3,TRBV4-3,.,TGCGCCAGCAGCCAAGACTGGTATAGCACAGATACGCAGTATTTT,CASSQDWYSTDTQYF
.,TRBJ1-3,TRBV6-2/TRBV6-3,.,TGTGCCAGCAGCCCGCGGGCGGTGAGCTCTGGAAACACCATATATTTT,CASSPRAVSSGNTIYF
.,TRBJ2-7,TRBV2,.,TGTGCCAGCAGTGGGTCGTCGGGATGGAGTGAGCAGTACTTC,CASSGSSGWSEQYF
.,TRBJ2-3,TRBV5-1,.,TGCGCCAGCAGCGCCAGAAAAGAGAGGGATACGCAGTATTTT,CASSARKERDTQYF
many,TRBJ2-5,TRBV28,.,TGTGCCTCCGAGGGGGGGCACCAAGAGACCCAGTACTTC,CASEGGHQETQYF
few,TRBJ2-1,TRBV5-1,.,TGCGCCAGCAGCTTGAGAGGGCCTCCCCCTGATGAGCAGTTCTTC,CASSLRGPPPDEQFF
.,TRBJ2-7,TRBV12-3/TRBV12-4,.,TGTGCCAGCAGCCTTGGGGAAAAATACGAGCAGTACTTC,CASSLGEKYEQYF
few,TRBJ2-5,TRBV7-2,.,TGTGCCAGCAGCCAGATGGGTTTGGGAGAGACCCAGTACTTC,CASSQMGLGETQYF
few,TRBJ1-1,TRBV3-1,.,TGTGCCAGCAGCCTTCATCAAGAAGCTTTCTTT,CASSLHQEAFF
few,TRBJ2-6,TRBV10-3,.,TGTGCCATCAGTGAGTTTTCGGCTCGTGGATGGGCCAACGTCCTGACTTTC,CAISEFSARGWANVLTF
few,TRBJ2-7,TRBV29-1,.,TGCAGCGTTGAAGGTCAGAGCCATCCCTACGAGCAGTACTTC,CSVEGQSHPYEQYF
.,TRBJ2-2,TRBV20-1,TRBD1,TGCAGTGCTAGCTGGACAGGGGGCGCGGACGGGGAGCTGTTTTTT,CSASWTGGADGELFF
.,TRBJ2-1,TRBV20-1,TRBD2,TGCAGTGCTAGAGTGAGTAGCGGGGGGATCTACAATGAGCAGTTCTTC,CSARVSSGGIYNEQFF
.,TRBJ2-1,TRBV12-3/TRBV12-4,TRBD2,TGTGCCAGCAGGAAACTAGCGGGGGGGGCCCACAATGAGCAGTTCTTC,CASRKLAGGAHNEQFF
few,TRBJ1-1,TRBV7-9,.,TGTGCCAGCAGCTTAGGAGACGGGGCGGTCACTGAAGCTTTCTTT,CASSLGDGAVTEAFF
few,TRBJ1-6,TRBV4-1,TRBD1,TGCGCCAGCAGCGGAGAACCGGGACAGGGAAATTCACCCCTCCACTTT,CASSGEPGQGNSPLHF
.,TRBJ2-2,TRBV12-3/TRBV12-4,TRBD2,TGTGCCAGCAGGGCGGGGGTAATCGGGGAGCTGTTTTTT,CASRAGVIGELFF
few,TRBJ2-3,TRBV9,.,TGTGCCAGCAGCGTAGTGTCCGGGAGATCAGATACGCAGTATTTT,CASSVVSGRSDTQYF
few,TRBJ1-1,TRBV7-2,TRBD1,TGTGCCAGCAGCTCAACAGGGGGCATAGAGGCTTTCTTT,CASSSTGGIEAFF
.,TRBJ2-7,TRBV7-2,.,TGTGCCAGCAGCTTAGGATGGGTAGGGGGCGAGCAGTACTTC,CASSLGWVGGEQYF
.,TRBJ2-7,TRBV5-1,.,TGCGCCAGCAGCTTGGGGTCGCCGACAGTGGGTTCCTACGAGCAGTACTTC,CASSLGSPTVGSYEQYF
.,TRBJ2-7,TRBV3-1,.,TGTGCCAGCAGCCGACAGCCGAGCTACGAGCAGTACTTC,CASSRQPSYEQYF
many,TRBJ2-1,TRBV12-3/TRBV12-4,.,TGTGCCAGCAGTTACCCTCTCAGGGGAGGGTATGAGCAGTTCTTC,CASSYPLRGGYEQFF
.,TRBJ2-2,TRBV10-3,TRBD1,TGTGCCATCAGTGAAACAGGGGTCTTGAACACCGGGGAGCTGTTTTTT,CAISETGVLNTGELFF
many,TRBJ1-2,TRBV7-8,.,TGTGCCAGCAGCCAGAACTTCTATGGCTACACCTTC,CASSQNFYGYTF
.,TRBJ2-3,TRBV5-1,.,TGCGCCAGCAGCTGGGGGACGGTTGGGGCAGATACGCAGTATTTT,CASSWGTVGADTQYF
.,TRBJ1-1,TRBV6-4,.,TGTGCCAGCAGGGGGACGGACAGTTCGAACACTGAAGCTTTCTTT,CASRGTDSSNTEAFF
few,TRBJ2-7,TRBV4-3,TRBD1,TGCGCCAGCAGCCAAGGGACAGGGACCTACGAGCAGTACTTC,CASSQGTGTYEQYF
.,TRBJ2-7,TRBV27,TRBD1,TGTGCCAGCAGTTTAGAACAGGGGAGCGCCTACGAGCAGTACTTC,CASSLEQGSAYEQYF
.,TRBJ2-7,TRBV5-1,.,TGCGCCAGCTGGGACACGTCAAACGAGCAGTACTTC,CASWDTSNEQYF
few,TRBJ1-1,TRBV2,.,TGTGCCAGCAGTGACGTCAGCGGGAGGTTTAACACTGAAGCTTTCTTT,CASSDVSGRFNTEAFF
few,TRBJ2-7,TRBV10-3,TRBD2,TGTGCCATCAGCGATGGGACTAGCGGGAGCCCCTCCCCTTACGAGCAGTACTTC,CAISDGTSGSPSPYEQYF